This T cell receptor (beta chain) was found in a study of blood T cell repertoires in COVID-19. On the study more broadly: From the United States, Italy and Spain came samples of acute and convalescent COVID-19. T cells, B-cell-depleted T cells, or PBMCs provided the cDNA or gDNA that served as material.

A few counts support this clone. As originally analysed: For nucleated cells, counts were estimated from reference gene primer amplification. The table came from immunoSEQ multiplex PCR; TCRdb's copy has only in-frame clones and leaves some out. Clonal size and the V and J genes are those of that table, whereas D and trimming came from the DNA. The repertoire holds about 58,000 clones, with less than 90% as singletons. Per the germline V gene, CDR1 is SQVTM and CDR2 is ANQGSEA. V was clipped by 6 bases and J by 1 base, with 15 bases between them. The CDR3 totals 14 residues. V usage is TRBV29-1 and J usage is TRBJ1-1, with D tentatively TRBD1 (6 bases). The sequencing sample was made of peripheral blood. The receptor comes from a woman aged 70-85 years with active COVID-19. CDR3: CSVFRGKSNTEAFF. The CDR3, as DNA: TGCAGCGTCTTCAGGGGTAAGTCGAACACTGAAGCTTTCTTT. The full variable domain, its missing parts supplied by reference TRBV29-1 and TRBJ1-1, is SAVISQKPSRDICQRGTSLTIQCQVDSQVTMMFWYRQQPGQSLTLIATANQGSEATYESGFVIDKFPISRPNLTFSTLTVSNMSPEDSSIYLCSVFRGKSNTEAFFGQGTRLTVV.